This entry concerns a single T cell receptor beta chain. Its antigen is currently unknown. This sample is drawn from a study of PD-1 blockade in classical Hodgkin lymphoma. Study-wide points: Possible causes of repertoire differences, disease activity or prior therapy, remain undefined. Relapsed/refractory patients reportedly had the lowest baseline TCR diversity, below newly diagnosed patients, who were below healthy donors. In CD4+ cells, TCR diversity went up significantly by C4D1, but in CD8+ cells it did not. Baseline diversity in complete responders resembled that of newly diagnosed patients.

Trimming took off 6 bases at V and 5 bases at J, with 11 bases between the two ends. Germline-derived CDR1 and CDR2 are MNHNY and SVGAGI (reference sequence). This CDR3 contains 13 residues. Each patient's relapse followed autologous stem cell transplantation, and brentuximab vedotin exposure varied. Repertoires were generated with immunoSEQ multiplex PCR, while TCRdb's copy carries only in-frame clones and drops some. The sample includes some 41,000 clones, about 88% of them seen just once. The TCR originated in a human donor with classical Hodgkin lymphoma. The chain recombines TRBV6-6 with TRBJ1-5; tentatively, D is TRBD1 (5 bases). The sample consisted of peripheral blood mononuclear cells (PBMCs), taken before the second cycle of nivolumab. This CDR3 is CASSQRGDQPQHF. The CDR3 DNA reads as TGTGCCAGCAGCCAGAGAGGGGATCAGCCCCAGCATTTT.